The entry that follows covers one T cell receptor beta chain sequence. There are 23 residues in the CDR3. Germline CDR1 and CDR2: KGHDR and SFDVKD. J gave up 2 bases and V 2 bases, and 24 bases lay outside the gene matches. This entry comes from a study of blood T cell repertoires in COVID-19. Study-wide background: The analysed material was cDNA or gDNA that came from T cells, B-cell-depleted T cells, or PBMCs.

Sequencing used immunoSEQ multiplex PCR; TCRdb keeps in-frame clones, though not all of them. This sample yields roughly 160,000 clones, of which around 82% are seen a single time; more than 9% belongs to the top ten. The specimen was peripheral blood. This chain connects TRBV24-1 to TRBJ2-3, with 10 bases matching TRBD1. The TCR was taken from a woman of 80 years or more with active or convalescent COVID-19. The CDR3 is CATSDSPPSPGQGPLKDTDTQYF. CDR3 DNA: TGTGCCACCAGTGATTCTCCTCCCTCACCGGGACAGGGGCCATTAAAAGACACAGATACGCAGTATTTT.